The 25 T cell receptor beta chains below come from one sample, sequenced in a study of cytomegalovirus exposure and HLA in healthy donors. The protocol was immunoSEQ multiplex PCR, while the TCRdb copy is restricted to in-frame clones and leaves out a portion. This table holds around 150,000 clones, 70% to 85% found once. The sequencing input was PBMCs. The receptors were sampled from a young man in good health and CMV-seropositive.

This clone was picked up one time. V gene TRBV10-3 combines with J gene TRBJ2-1; TRBD2 agrees at 10 bases. Trimming cost V 2 bases and J 8 bases; bases outside gene matches: 9. The CDR3 has 16 residues. CDR1 is ENHRY and CDR2 is SYGVKD in the germline V gene. DNA for the CDR3: TGTGCCATCAGTGAGCCAAGCGGGGGGGCCGGGGATGAGCAGTTCTTC. Residues: CAISEPSGGAGDEQFF.

The chain combines TRBV9 with TRBJ1-6; the match to TRBD1 covers 7 bases. V lost 4 bases and J lost 7; bases outside the gene matches: 2. This CDR3 region has 13 residues. Germline V gives CDR1 SGDLS, CDR2 YYNGEE. This CDR3 reads CASSRDSNSPLHF. CDR3 sequence (DNA): TGTGCCAGCAGCCGGGACAGCAATTCACCCCTCCACTTT.

The rearrangement uses TRBV19 and TRBJ2-1; maybe TRBD2 (5 bases). Germline loops: CDR1 LNHDA, CDR2 SQIVND (reference sequence). The CDR3 covers 15 residues. Trimming cost V 5 bases and J 2 bases, with 13 bases left between them. Here the CDR3 DNA reads TGTGCCAGTAGTTCAGAGGGCCTTCCCTACAATGAGCAGTTCTTC. Its translation: CASSSEGLPYNEQFF.

V and J are TRBV11-2 and TRBJ1-4; weak D call: TRBD1 (5 bases). Between the trimmed V and J ends, which lost 4 bases and 0 bases, there was a span of 9 bases. This CDR3 has 15 amino acids. CDR1 and CDR2 (germline): SGHAT, FQNNGV. The CDR3 here is CASSSQGATNEKLFF. The CDR3, as DNA: TGTGCCAGCAGCTCTCAGGGCGCAACTAATGAAAAACTGTTTTTT.

The chain joins TRBV6-5 to TRBJ1-2, with 7 bases matching TRBD1. Germline values: CDR1 MNHEY, CDR2 SVGAGI. J was trimmed by 8 bases and V by 3 bases; bases with no gene match: 3. The CDR3 has 12 residues. The CDR3 DNA is TGTGCCAGCAGTTATGGGACAGCGGGCTACACCTTC. Protein sequence: CASSYGTAGYTF.

The chain joins TRBV30 to TRBJ1-5, with 9 bases lining up with TRBD1. The V gene end was trimmed by 3 bases and the J gene end by 7 bases; junction bases not matched to a gene: 16. The CDR3 totals 17 residues. The germline CDR1 and CDR2 sequences are GTSNPN and SVGIG (reference sequence). The CDR3 region is CAWRVPPTGGAGQPQHF. CDR3 DNA: TGTGCCTGGAGAGTTCCACCCACAGGGGGCGCGGGACAGCCCCAGCATTTT.

The chain is built from TRBV5-4 and TRBJ2-7; TRBD1 matches at 8 bases. This CDR3 comprises 15 residues. CDR1 and CDR2 from the germline V gene are SGHNT and YYREEE (reference sequence). The junction had 8 bases not matched to a gene; V was cut back by 3 bases and J by 3 bases. The CDR3 sequence is CASSSAGQGNYEQYF. The CDR3 DNA follows: TGTGCCAGCAGCTCTGCCGGACAGGGAAACTACGAGCAGTACTTC. The variable domain in full, completed from reference TRBV5-4 and TRBJ2-7, reads ETGVTQSPTHLIKTRGQQVTLRCSSQSGHNTVSWYQQALGQGPQFIFQYYREEENGRGNFPPRFSGLQFPNYSSELNVNALELDDSALYLCASSSAGQGNYEQYFGPGTRLTVT.

This chain connects TRBV10-1 to TRBJ1-1; D remains unclear. The CDR3 runs 13 residues. V lost 4 bases, J lost 0 bases, and 6 bases lay in between. Per the germline V gene, CDR1 is WNHNN and CDR2 is SYGVQD (reference sequence). The CDR3 region is CASSAEMNTEAFF. The CDR3 DNA reads as TGCGCCAGCAGTGCCGAGATGAACACTGAAGCTTTCTTT.

This clone was counted a single time. J is TRBJ1-1 and V is TRBV20-1, with TRBD1 as a possible D gene (5 bases). Trimming removed 6 bases from V and 10 bases from J, with 15 bases in between. Germline-derived CDR1 and CDR2 are DFQATT and SNEGSKA (reference sequence). This CDR3 contains 11 residues. CDR3 protein: CSASRGERAFF. The CDR3 DNA reads as TGCAGTGCAAGTCGGGGGGAGAGAGCTTTCTTT.

This clone appeared a few times. The gene calls are TRBV9 and TRBJ1-6; D gene unclear. Trimming stripped 3 bases from V and 1 base from J, with 8 bases between. Germline V gene data show CDR1 as SGDLS and CDR2 as YYNGEE. This CDR3 has 15 residues. CDR3: CASSAPGSYNSPLHF. DNA for the CDR3: TGTGCCAGCAGCGCCCCGGGGTCCTATAATTCACCCCTCCACTTT. Using reference TRBV9 and TRBJ1-6 for the parts outside the CDR3, the full variable domain is DSGVTQTPKHLITATGQRVTLRCSPRSGDLSVYWYQQSLDQGLQFLIQYYNGEERAKGNILERFSAQQFPDLHSELNLSSLELGDSALYFCASSAPGSYNSPLHFGNGTRLTVT.

The chain joins TRBV7-8 to TRBJ2-3, with 8 bases identical to TRBD1. Germline V lookup: CDR1 SGHVS, CDR2 FQNEAQ. The J segment lost 0 bases and the V segment lost 5 bases, leaving 4 bases of the junction unmatched. The CDR3 has 15 amino acids. The CDR3 loop reads CASSLRDRSTDTQYF. In nucleotides, the CDR3 is TGTGCCAGCAGCCTCCGGGACAGGAGCACAGATACGCAGTATTTT.

The chain recombines TRBV15 with TRBJ2-1, with 10 bases lining up with TRBD2. The CDR3 runs to 20 residues. The J segment lost 9 bases and the V segment lost 5 bases, leaving 25 bases of the junction unmatched. CDR1 and CDR2 (germline): LNHNV, YYDKDF (reference sequence). CDR3 in amino acids: CATSPPKGTSAVNRLGEQFF. In DNA form, the CDR3 reads TGTGCCACCAGCCCACCAAAGGGGACTAGCGCGGTAAATCGCCTGGGTGAGCAGTTCTTC.

The chain is built from TRBV5-1 and TRBJ2-1; 8 bases are shared with TRBD1. CDR1 and CDR2 from the germline V gene are SGHRS and YFSETQ. This CDR3 has 17 amino acids. V shed 3 bases, J shed 1 base, and the junction held 9 bases outside the gene matches. The CDR3 sequence is CASSWAQGARSYNEQFF. CDR3 bases: TGCGCCAGCAGCTGGGCCCAGGGGGCGCGATCCTACAATGAGCAGTTCTTC. The whole variable domain, filled in from reference TRBV5-1 and TRBJ2-1, reads KAGVTQTPRYLIKTRGQQVTLSCSPISGHRSVSWYQQTPGQGLQFLFEYFSETQRNKGNFPGRFSGRQFSNSRSEMNVSTLELGDSALYLCASSWAQGARSYNEQFFGPGTRLTVL.

This sequence joins TRBV2 and TRBJ2-5, with TRBD2 matching over 10 bases. Germline V gives CDR1 SNHLY, CDR2 FYNNEI. The V gene end was trimmed by 4 bases and the J gene end by 2 bases; junction bases not matched to a gene: 10. The CDR3 is made up of 17 amino acids. Here the CDR3 reads CASSGLAGAGWQETQYF. CDR3 bases: TGTGCCAGCAGTGGGCTAGCGGGGGCTGGATGGCAAGAGACCCAGTACTTC.

The gene calls are TRBV6-5 and TRBJ1-1; D uncertain. This CDR3 is built from 11 residues. The germline gives CDR1 MNHEY, CDR2 SVGAGI. The V and J ends lost 10 bases and 4 bases respectively, with 10 bases between them. For the CDR3, the DNA is TGTGCCACCGCGCGGGGCACTGAAGCTTTCTTT. As protein: CATARGTEAFF.

This clone was detected a few times. The genes are TRBV2 and TRBJ1-2, with 9 bases that match TRBD1. Germline assignment: CDR1 SNHLY and CDR2 FYNNEI. This CDR3 spans 12 amino acids. V was pared by 4 bases and J by 7 bases, with 1 base of the junction left unmatched. CDR3 DNA sequence: TGTGCCAGCAGTGGGACAGGGGTTGGCTACACCTTC. Translated, it gives CASSGTGVGYTF.

The rearrangement links TRBV6-6 to TRBJ2-5, with 7 bases identical to TRBD2. V was clipped by 4 bases and J by 4 bases; unmatched bases: 3. The germline gives CDR1 MNHNY, CDR2 SVGAGI (reference sequence). The CDR3 is 13 amino acids. The CDR3 sequence is CASSWGGGETQYF. The CDR3 bases are TGTGCCAGCAGTTGGGGGGGTGGAGAGACCCAGTACTTC.

The V call is TRBV4-1, the J call TRBJ2-7; tentative D call: TRBD1 (5 bases). The germline V and J ends were trimmed by 0 bases and 4 bases, with 16 bases remaining between them. Germline CDR1 reads MGHRA; CDR2 reads YSYEKL. This CDR3 is 16 amino acids long. The CDR3 nucleotides are TGCGCCAGCAGCCAAGATTACCGGACACAATCTTACGAGCAGTACTTC. This gives the protein CASSQDYRTQSYEQYF.

The chain recombines TRBV25-1 with TRBJ1-5, with 7 bases aligning to TRBD1. Per the germline V gene, CDR1 is MGHDK and CDR2 is SYGVNS. The CDR3 loop spans 14 amino acids. Trimming cost V 5 bases and J 7 bases; bases outside gene matches: 8. CDR3 sequence reads: CASSSTGASQPQHF. CDR3 sequence (DNA): TGTGCCAGCAGTTCCACAGGGGCGTCCCAGCCCCAGCATTTT.

The chain employs TRBV5-1 and TRBJ2-7, with D possibly TRBD2 on 5 matching bases. CDR1 and CDR2 from the germline V gene are SGHRS and YFSETQ. Trimming took off 2 bases at V and 2 bases at J, with 14 bases between the two ends. This CDR3 spans 15 amino acids. As DNA, the CDR3 is TGCGCCAGCAGCTTTGGCGGCGGGTTAGCCTACGAGCAGTACTTC. It encodes CASSFGGGLAYEQYF.

The chain combines TRBV7-8 with TRBJ1-4, with 7 bases aligning to TRBD1. V gave up 5 bases and J gave up 8 bases; unmatched junction bases: 8. Germline loops: CDR1 SGHVS, CDR2 FQNEAQ. The CDR3 is 14 residues long. CDR3 sequence reads: CASSPLTGTEKLFF. The CDR3 DNA is TGTGCCAGCAGCCCTCTGACAGGGACGGAAAAACTGTTTTTT.

The J gene is TRBJ2-7, the V gene TRBV7-2, with a possible D match to TRBD2 (6 bases). Germline CDR1 is SGHTA and CDR2 is FQGNSA. The CDR3 is made up of 15 amino acids. V was cut by 2 bases and J by 0 bases, with 11 bases left in between. The CDR3 region has the DNA TGTGCCAGCAGCTTACTAGCGAAGAGCTCCTACGAGCAGTACTTC. Translating it yields CASSLLAKSSYEQYF.

This clone was detected a few times. The chain has TRBV27 and TRBJ1-5; no firm D call. The germline V gene encodes CDR1 MNHEY and CDR2 SMNVEV (reference sequence). The V end lost 5 bases, the J end lost 6 bases, and 17 bases lay between the germline ends. CDR3 length equals 15 residues. The CDR3 reads CASSALDAGFQPQHF. CDR3 nucleotide sequence: TGTGCCAGCAGTGCCTTGGACGCGGGGTTTCAGCCCCAGCATTTT.

CDR3: CAISEPSRTEAFF. The CDR3, as DNA: TGTGCCATCAGTGAGCCTTCCAGAACTGAAGCTTTCTTT. The rearrangement uses TRBV10-3 and TRBJ1-1, with no clear D. CDR3 length: 13 residues. In germline, CDR1 is ENHRY, CDR2 SYGVKD. The ends were cut back, 2 bases at V and 5 bases at J, with 9 bases in the middle.

The V and J genes are TRBV25-1 and TRBJ1-2; tentative D call: TRBD1 (5 bases). Between the trimmed V and J ends, which lost 10 bases and 7 bases, there was a span of 19 bases. Germline V gene data show CDR1 as MGHDK and CDR2 as SYGVNS. The CDR3 extends over 13 amino acids. The CDR3 bases are TGTGCCACCTATGGACGGGGGGGACGTGGCTACACCTTC. It yields the protein CATYGRGGRGYTF.